This is a list of T cell receptor beta chains from one sample in a study of CD8+CD57+ T cells in acquired aplastic anemia. One entry per CDR3 protein results from TCRdb running MiXCR on the reads. The top ten clones hold around 0.82% of a sample with around 500,000 distinct CDR3 sequences, roughly a third of them seen once. Sequencing was performed on sorted CD4+, CD8+, or CD8+CD57+ T cells (not recorded which) from PBMCs. All receptors come from a human donor with aplastic anemia. Both conserved end residues are part of each CDR3. A D gene is named only where the DNA matches it firmly. Clone size is given for some rows only: seen once, a few or many times, or a class if the clone is expanded.

D gene,J gene,clone size,V gene,CDR3 DNA,CDR3 protein
TRBD2,TRBJ2-3,NA,TRBV19,TGTGCCAGCGGGGGACTAGCGGGAGTGGGAGATACGCAGTATTTT,CASGGLAGVGDTQYF
NA,TRBJ1-2,NA,TRBV10-2,TGCGCCAGCAGTGAGTCCGGGACCAACTATGGCCACACCTTC,CASSESGTNYGHTF
TRBD1,TRBJ2-3,few,TRBV25-1,TGTGCCAGCAGTGAATTAGGACAGGGGAGCACAGATACGCAGTATTTT,CASSELGQGSTDTQYF
NA,TRBJ2-7,NA,TRBV30,TGTGCCTGGAGTGTTAATACAGGGAGTCCCTACGAGCAGTACTTC,CAWSVNTGSPYEQYF
TRBD1,TRBJ1-1,NA,TRBV2,TGTGCCAGCAGTGTTCATCCTGGGCAGGGGGATGAAGCTTTCTTT,CASSVHPGQGDEAFF
NA,TRBJ2-3,NA,TRBV6-1,TGTGCCAGCACCCCCCGCGGTGGGGCCCTAAGAAATACGCAGTATTTT,CASTPRGGALRNTQYF
NA,TRBJ1-1,many,TRBV4-2,TGTGCCAGCAGCCAAGTGCCCACAGTGAACACTGAAGCTTTCTTT,CASSQVPTVNTEAFF
TRBD2,TRBJ2-3,NA,TRBV5-1,TGCGCCAGCAGCTTGGGATCCCTAGCGGGCACAGATACGCAGTATTTT,CASSLGSLAGTDTQYF
TRBD2,TRBJ2-1,NA,TRBV7-2,TGTGCCAGCAGCAAGCTAGCGGGGATCTACAATGAGCAGTTCTTC,CASSKLAGIYNEQFF
NA,TRBJ1-2,many,TRBV25-1,TGTGCCAGCAGTACGGGTCTCACGGATGGCTACACCTTC,CASSTGLTDGYTF
NA,TRBJ1-2,NA,TRBV9,TGTGCCAGCAGCGCGACAGAGTATGGCTACACCTTC,CASSATEYGYTF
TRBD1,TRBJ2-2,many,TRBV7-9,TGTGCCAGCCCCGAGGGGGCAGGGGAGCTGTTTTTT,CASPEGAGELFF
TRBD1,TRBJ1-2,many,TRBV2,TGTGCCAGCAGTGACAGGGGGGATGGCTACACCTTC,CASSDRGDGYTF
TRBD1,TRBJ1-2,many,TRBV5-5,TGTGCCAGCAGCTTGAACAGGGGAGGCTATGGCTACACCTTC,CASSLNRGGYGYTF
NA,TRBJ1-2,many,TRBV20-1,TGCAGTGCTAGAGATCCAGGGAGCTATGGCTACACCTTC,CSARDPGSYGYTF
TRBD1,TRBJ2-1,NA,TRBV6-2/TRBV6-3,TGTGCCAGCAGCCATCAGGGGGTTGGGGAGCAGTTCTTC,CASSHQGVGEQFF
TRBD1,TRBJ1-4,many,TRBV24-1,TGTGCCACCAGTGACTCGGGACAGGGCGGTGAAAAACTGTTTTTT,CATSDSGQGGEKLFF
TRBD1,TRBJ2-6,NA,TRBV29-1,TGCAGCAACCTAGGACAGGGCTCAGGGGCCAACGTCCTGACTTTC,CSNLGQGSGANVLTF
NA,TRBJ2-7,many,TRBV4-1,TGCGCCAGCAGCCAAGATCACGCCTACGAGCAGTACTTC,CASSQDHAYEQYF
TRBD2,TRBJ2-7,many,TRBV20-1,TGCAGTGGCGGACTAGCGGGAGGGGACGAGCAGTACTTC,CSGGLAGGDEQYF
TRBD1,TRBJ1-1,NA,TRBV15,TGTGCCACCAGCAGCACCTTTGGACAGGGTGACACTGAAGCTTTCTTT,CATSSTFGQGDTEAFF